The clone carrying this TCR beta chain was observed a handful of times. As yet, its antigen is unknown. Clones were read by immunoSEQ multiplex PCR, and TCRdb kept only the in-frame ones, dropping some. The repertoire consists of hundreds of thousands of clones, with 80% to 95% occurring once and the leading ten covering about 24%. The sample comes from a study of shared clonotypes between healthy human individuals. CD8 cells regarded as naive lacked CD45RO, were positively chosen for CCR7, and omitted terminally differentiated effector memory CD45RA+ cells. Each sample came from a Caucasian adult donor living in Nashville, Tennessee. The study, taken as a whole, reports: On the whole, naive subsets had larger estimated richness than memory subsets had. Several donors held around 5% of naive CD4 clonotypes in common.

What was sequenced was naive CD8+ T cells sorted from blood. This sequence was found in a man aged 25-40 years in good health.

The CDR3 is CASSYIDYQQFF. For the CDR3, the DNA is TGTGCCAGCAGTTACATTGACTATCAGCAGTTCTTC. V usage is TRBV6-6 and J usage is TRBJ2-1; D may be TRBD2 (5 bases). CDR1 is MNHNY and CDR2 is SVGAGI in the germline V gene (reference sequence). V lost 2 bases to trimming and J lost 11 bases, with 10 bases between them. The CDR3 is 12 amino acids.